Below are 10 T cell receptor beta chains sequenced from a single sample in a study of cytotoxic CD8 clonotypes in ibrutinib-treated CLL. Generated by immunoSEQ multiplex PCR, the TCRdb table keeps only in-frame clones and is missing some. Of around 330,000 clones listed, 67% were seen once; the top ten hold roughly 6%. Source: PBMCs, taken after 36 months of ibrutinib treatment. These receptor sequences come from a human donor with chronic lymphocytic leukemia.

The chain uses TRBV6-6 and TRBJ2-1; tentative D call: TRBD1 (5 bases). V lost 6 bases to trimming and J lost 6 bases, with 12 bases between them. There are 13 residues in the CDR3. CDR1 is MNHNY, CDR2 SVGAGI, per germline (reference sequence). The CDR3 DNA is TGTGCCAGCAGACAGGCTCAGGGCAATGAGCAGTTCTTC. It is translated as CASRQAQGNEQFF.

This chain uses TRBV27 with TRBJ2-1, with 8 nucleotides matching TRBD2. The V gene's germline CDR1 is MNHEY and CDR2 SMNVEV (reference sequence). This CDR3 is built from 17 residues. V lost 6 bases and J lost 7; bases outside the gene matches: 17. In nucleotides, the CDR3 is TGTGCCAGCAGGCTAAGGGCCTTAGCGGGGAAGGGGAATGAGCAGTTCTTC. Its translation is CASRLRALAGKGNEQFF.

The CDR3 here is CASKRRQSNEKLFF. The CDR3 DNA reads TGTGCCAGTAAGCGCCGACAGAGTAATGAAAAACTGTTTTTT. The V call is TRBV6-5, the J call TRBJ1-4; tentatively, D is TRBD1 (5 bases). V was cut by 9 bases and J by 4 bases, with 15 bases left in between. Germline-derived CDR1 and CDR2 are MNHEY and SVGAGI. The CDR3 runs to 14 residues.

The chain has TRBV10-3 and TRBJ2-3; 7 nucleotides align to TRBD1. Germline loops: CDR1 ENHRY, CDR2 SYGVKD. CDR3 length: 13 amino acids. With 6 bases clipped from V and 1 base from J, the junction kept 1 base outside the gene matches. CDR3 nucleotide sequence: TGTGCCATCAGCGGACAGGGCACAGATACGCAGTATTTT. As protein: CAISGQGTDTQYF.

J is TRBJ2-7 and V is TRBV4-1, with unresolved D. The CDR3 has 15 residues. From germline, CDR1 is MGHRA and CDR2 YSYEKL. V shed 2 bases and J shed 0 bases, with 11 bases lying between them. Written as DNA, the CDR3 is TGCGCCAGCAGCCAATGGTACAGTAACTCCTACGAGCAGTACTTC. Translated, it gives CASSQWYSNSYEQYF.

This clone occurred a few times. CDR3 nucleotides: TGTGCCAGCAGCCAGGCCTCATCGCCTGAAGCTTTCTTT. Its translation: CASSQASSPEAFF. This chain uses TRBV4-2 with TRBJ1-1; D not resolved. V lost 3 bases to trimming and J lost 6 bases, with 11 bases between them. Germline CDR1 is LGHNA and CDR2 is YNFKEQ. The CDR3 totals 13 residues.

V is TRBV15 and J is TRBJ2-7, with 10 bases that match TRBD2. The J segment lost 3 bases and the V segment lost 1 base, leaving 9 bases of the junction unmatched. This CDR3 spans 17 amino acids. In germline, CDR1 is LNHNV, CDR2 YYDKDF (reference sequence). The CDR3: CATSRVVTSGTYYEQYF. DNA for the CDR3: TGTGCCACCAGCAGAGTTGTTACTAGCGGGACGTACTACGAGCAGTACTTC. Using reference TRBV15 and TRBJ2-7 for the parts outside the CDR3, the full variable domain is DAMVIQNPRYQVTQFGKPVTLSCSQTLNHNVMYWYQQKSSQAPKLLFHYYDKDFNNEADTPDNFQSRRPNTSFCFLDIRSPGLGDTAMYLCATSRVVTSGTYYEQYFGPGTRLTVT.

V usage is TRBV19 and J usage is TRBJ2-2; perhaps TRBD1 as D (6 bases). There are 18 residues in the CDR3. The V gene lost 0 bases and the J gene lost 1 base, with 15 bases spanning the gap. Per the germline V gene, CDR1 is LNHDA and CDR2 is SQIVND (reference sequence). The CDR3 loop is CASSIEGRGLVNTGELFF. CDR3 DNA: TGTGCCAGTAGTATAGAAGGCAGGGGCCTTGTGAACACCGGGGAGCTGTTTTTT.

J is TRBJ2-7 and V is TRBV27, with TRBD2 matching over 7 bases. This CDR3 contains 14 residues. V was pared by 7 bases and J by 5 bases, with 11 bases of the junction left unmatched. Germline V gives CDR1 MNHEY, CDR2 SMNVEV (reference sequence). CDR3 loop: CASNSGLGLDEQYF. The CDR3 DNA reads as TGTGCCAGCAATTCCGGACTTGGACTAGACGAGCAGTACTTC.

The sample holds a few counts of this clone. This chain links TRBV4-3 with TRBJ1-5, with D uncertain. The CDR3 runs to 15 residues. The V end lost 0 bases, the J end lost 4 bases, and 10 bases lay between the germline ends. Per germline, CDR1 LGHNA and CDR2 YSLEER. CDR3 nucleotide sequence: TGCGCCAGCAGCCAAGACGGAGACTCTAATCAGCCCCAGCATTTT. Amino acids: CASSQDGDSNQPQHF.